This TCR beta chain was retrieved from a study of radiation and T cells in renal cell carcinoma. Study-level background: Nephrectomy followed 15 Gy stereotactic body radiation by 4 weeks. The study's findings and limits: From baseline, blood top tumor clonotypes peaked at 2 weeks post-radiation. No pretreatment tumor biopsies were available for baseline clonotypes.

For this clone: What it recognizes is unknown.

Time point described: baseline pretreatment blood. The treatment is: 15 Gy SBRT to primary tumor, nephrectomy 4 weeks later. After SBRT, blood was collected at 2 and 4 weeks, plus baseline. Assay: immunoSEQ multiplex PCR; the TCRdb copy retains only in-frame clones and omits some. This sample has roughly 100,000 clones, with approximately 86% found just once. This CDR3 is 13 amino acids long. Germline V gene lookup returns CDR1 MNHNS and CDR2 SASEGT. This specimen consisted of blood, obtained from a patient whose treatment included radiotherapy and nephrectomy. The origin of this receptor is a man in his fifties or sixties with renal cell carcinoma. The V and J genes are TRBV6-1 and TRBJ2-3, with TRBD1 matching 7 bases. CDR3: CVLEGGASDTQYF. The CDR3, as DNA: TGTGTCCTAGAAGGGGGCGCGTCAGATACGCAGTATTTT.